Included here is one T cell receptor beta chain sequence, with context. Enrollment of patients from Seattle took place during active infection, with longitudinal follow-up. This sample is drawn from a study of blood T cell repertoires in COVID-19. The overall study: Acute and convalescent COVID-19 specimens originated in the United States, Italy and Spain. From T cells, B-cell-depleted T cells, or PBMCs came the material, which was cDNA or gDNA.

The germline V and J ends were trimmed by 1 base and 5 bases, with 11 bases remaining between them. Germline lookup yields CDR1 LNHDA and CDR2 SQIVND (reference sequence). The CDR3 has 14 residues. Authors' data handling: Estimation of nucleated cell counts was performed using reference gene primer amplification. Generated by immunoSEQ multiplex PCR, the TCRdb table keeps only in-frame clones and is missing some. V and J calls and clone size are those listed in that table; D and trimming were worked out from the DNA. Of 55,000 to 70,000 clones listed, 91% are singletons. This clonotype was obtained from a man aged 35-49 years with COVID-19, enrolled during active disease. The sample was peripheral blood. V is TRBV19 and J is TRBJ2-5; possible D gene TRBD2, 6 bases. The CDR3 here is CASSIGPGTETQYF. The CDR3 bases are TGTGCCAGTAGTATAGGACCAGGGACTGAGACCCAGTACTTC.